These 26 T cell receptor beta chains were all obtained from the same sample, sequenced in a study of cytomegalovirus exposure and HLA in healthy donors (dated 2017 in TCRdb). Preparation of the library involved the immunoSEQ multiplex PCR assay. The multiplex PCR relied on a mix of 60 forward primers for TCR Vbeta segments and 13 reverse primers for TCR Jbeta segments. The source is immuneACCESS, and TCRdb retained only in-frame sequences with V and J called. Part of the clones is not carried over; for the studies checked, unresolved V genes explain less than half of this, and the remainder is unexplained. The sample contains about 200,000 clones, about 85% of them found a single time. The biggest ten clones account for more than 0.35% of the sample. Source material: PBMCs. These receptors originate from a male donor in good health and CMV-seropositive.

The chain employs TRBV5-1 and TRBJ2-5; D possibly corresponds to TRBD2 (5 bases). The J call may not be correct, given that the DNA end is closer to TRBJ2-7. There are 16 residues in the CDR3. Germline V CDR1 and CDR2: SGHRS, YFSETQ. This CDR3 reads CASSLVRTGGPYEQYF. As DNA, the CDR3 is TGCGCCAGCAGCTTGGTACGGACGGGCGGGCCCTACGAGCAGTACTTC.

This clone was recorded a few times. The chain couples TRBV7-2 to TRBJ1-4, with 9 positions matching TRBD1. This CDR3 region has 15 residues. Germline values: CDR1 SGHTA, CDR2 FQGNSA. Losses at the gene ends were 2 bases for V and 8 bases for J; bases not matched to a gene: 6. CDR3 DNA sequence: TGTGCCAGCAGCTTATGGGGACAGGGAGGAGAAAAACTGTTTTTT. Protein product: CASSLWGQGGEKLFF. Variable domain in full (rest from reference TRBV7-2 and TRBJ1-4): GAGVSQSPSNKVTEKGKDVELRCDPISGHTALYWYRQSLGQGLEFLIYFQGNSAPDKSGLPSDRFSAERTGGSVSTLTIQRTQQEDSAVYLCASSLWGQGGEKLFFGSGTQLSVL.

V and J are TRBV19 and TRBJ1-6, with TRBD1 matching 10 bases. Germline values: CDR1 LNHDA, CDR2 SQIVND (reference sequence). The length of the CDR3 is 15 residues. V shed 7 bases and J 9 bases; nucleotides not matched to a gene: 9. CDR3 nucleotides: TGTGCCAGTAAACAGGGACAGGGGTCTGCTTCACCCCTCCACTTT. Translated: CASKQGQGSASPLHF.

This clone was detected only once. The rearrangement links TRBV7-3 to TRBJ2-1, with no clear D. Deletions cut 1 base from V and 6 bases from J, with 7 bases between. Germline values: CDR1 SGHTA, CDR2 FQGTGA. The CDR3 is made up of 13 amino acids. The CDR3 region has the DNA TGTGCCAGCAGCTTAAAAGCACCCAATGAGCAGTTCTTC. This translates into CASSLKAPNEQFF.

This clone was found once. The gene calls are TRBV28 and TRBJ2-7, with D possibly being TRBD1 (6 bases). The CDR3 covers 19 residues. V lost 6 bases and J 7 bases, leaving 34 bases between the germline ends. The germline CDR1 and CDR2 sequences are MDHEN and SYDVKM. The CDR3 DNA reads TGTGCCAGCAGCACTCCGAAGGGACACGCCATTGGGCCCGCCAGGGAGCAGTACTTC. It yields the protein CASSTPKGHAIGPAREQYF.

The rearrangement joins TRBV7-2 to TRBJ2-5; a weak D match, TRBD2 (5 bases). The DNA end favors TRBJ2-7, so the J call may be wrong. The CDR3 runs 14 residues. Germline V lookup: CDR1 SGHTA, CDR2 FQGNSA. As DNA, the CDR3 is TGTGCCAGCAGCTCATCCCACGGGAACTACGAGCAGTACTTC. Translation: CASSSSHGNYEQYF.

The chain links TRBV30 to TRBJ2-5, with no clear D. The CDR3 loop spans 12 amino acids. The V and J ends lost 1 base and 5 bases respectively, with 8 bases between them. Germline assignment: CDR1 GTSNPN and CDR2 SVGIG (reference sequence). The DNA of the CDR3 is TGTGCCTGGAGTGGAGTTTTGGAGACCCAGTACTTC. It encodes CAWSGVLETQYF.

This chain joins TRBV30 and TRBJ2-7; 7 bases line up with TRBD1. With 7 bases clipped from V and 0 bases from J, the junction kept 9 bases outside the gene matches. The CDR3 extends over 14 amino acids. The germline V gene has CDR1 GTSNPN and CDR2 SVGIG (reference sequence). CDR3 region: CASEGAGGSYEQYF. The CDR3 coding sequence is TGTGCCTCGGAAGGGGCAGGGGGCTCCTACGAGCAGTACTTC.

In this sample, this clone turned up a few times. This CDR3 is CASSFGGSGANVLTF. CDR3 coding DNA: TGTGCCAGTAGCTTCGGGGGGTCCGGGGCCAACGTCCTGACTTTC. The rearrangement links TRBV19 to TRBJ2-6; TRBD2 matches at 7 bases. The length of the CDR3 is 15 residues. Looked up from germline, CDR1 is LNHDA and CDR2 is SQIVND (reference sequence). The V segment lost 6 bases and the J segment 4 bases; nucleotides outside the gene matches: 6.

The chain joins TRBV29-1 to TRBJ2-2, with D maybe TRBD1 (5 bases). V was shortened by 7 bases and J by 2 bases, with 14 bases between the two germline ends. This CDR3 region has 14 residues. CDR1 is SQVTM and CDR2 is ANQGSEA in the germline V gene. The CDR3 spells CSAGASANTGELFF. CDR3 sequence (DNA): TGCAGCGCTGGGGCGTCAGCTAACACCGGGGAGCTGTTTTTT.

The J gene is TRBJ2-1, the V gene TRBV5-1; 8 nucleotides match TRBD2. There are 15 residues in the CDR3. Per the germline V gene, CDR1 is SGHRS and CDR2 is YFSETQ. Trimming removed 3 bases from V and 1 base from J; junction bases left unmatched: 3. Here the CDR3 DNA reads TGCGCCAGCAGCTCCGGGGGGGGGTCCTACAATGAGCAGTTCTTC. This sequence encodes CASSSGGGSYNEQFF. Full variable domain (rest looked up from reference TRBV5-1 and TRBJ2-1): KAGVTQTPRYLIKTRGQQVTLSCSPISGHRSVSWYQQTPGQGLQFLFEYFSETQRNKGNFPGRFSGRQFSNSRSEMNVSTLELGDSALYLCASSSGGGSYNEQFFGPGTRLTVL.

V is TRBV7-6 and J is TRBJ1-2; 7 nucleotides agree with TRBD1. Looked up from germline, CDR1 is SGHVS and CDR2 is FNYEAQ. The CDR3 extends over 15 amino acids. After removal of 5 bases from V and 5 bases from J, the junction contained 11 bases not matched to a gene. The CDR3 DNA is TGTGCCAGCAGCCGCGGGACAGACCCTTCATATGGCTACACCTTC. Translation: CASSRGTDPSYGYTF.

CDR3 in DNA: TGTGCCAGCAGTCATACAGGAAGTGAGCAGTTCTTC. Protein sequence: CASSHTGSEQFF. The rearrangement uses TRBV6-6 and TRBJ2-1, with D perhaps matching TRBD1 (5 bases). Germline CDR1 MNHNY, CDR2 SVGAGI (reference sequence). V was shortened by 5 bases and J by 9 bases, with 11 bases between the two germline ends. The CDR3 consists of 12 residues.

The chain has TRBV12-5 and TRBJ2-2, with 12 nucleotides matching TRBD2. The CDR3 sequence is 16 residues long. Germline V gene sequence: CDR1 LGHNT, CDR2 FRNRAP. The ends lost 6 bases at V and 5 bases at J; junction bases unmatched: 7. The CDR3 loop is CASGLLAGGVTGELFF. In DNA, the CDR3 is TGTGCTAGTGGCTTACTAGCGGGGGGAGTAACCGGGGAGCTGTTTTTT.

The J gene is TRBJ1-1, the V gene TRBV7-9; TRBD1 matches 7 bases. The CDR3 has 14 amino acids. The J segment lost 5 bases and the V segment lost 5 bases, leaving 8 bases of the junction unmatched. Germline CDR1 SEHNR, CDR2 FQNEAQ (reference sequence). The DNA of the CDR3 is TGTGCCAGCAGCCCCAGGGACAGATTTACTGAAGCTTTCTTT. Residues: CASSPRDRFTEAFF.

This rearrangement joins TRBV5-4 to TRBJ2-1, with D possibly TRBD2 on 6 matching bases. The length of the CDR3 is 16 residues. V was clipped by 4 bases and J by 0 bases, with 14 bases between them. Germline lookup yields CDR1 SGHNT and CDR2 YYREEE (reference sequence). In DNA form, the CDR3 reads TGTGCCAGCAGCCGGGGCGGTAGCGGCTCCTACAATGAGCAGTTCTTC. It translates to CASSRGGSGSYNEQFF. Together with reference TRBV5-4 and TRBJ2-1, the CDR3 gives the full variable domain: ETGVTQSPTHLIKTRGQQVTLRCSSQSGHNTVSWYQQALGQGPQFIFQYYREEENGRGNFPPRFSGLQFPNYSSELNVNALELDDSALYLCASSRGGSGSYNEQFFGPGTRLTVL.

A few counts support this clone. The rearrangement uses TRBV7-2 and TRBJ2-7, with D maybe TRBD1 (5 bases). CDR3 length equals 16 residues. Deletions cut 3 bases from V and 7 bases from J, with 22 bases between. Germline V CDR1 and CDR2: SGHTA, FQGNSA. Here the CDR3 reads CASSLQWIQGRSEQYF. Written as DNA, the CDR3 is TGTGCCAGCAGCTTGCAATGGATCCAGGGAAGAAGTGAGCAGTACTTC.

CDR3 sequence (DNA): TGTGCCAGCAGTGAACGTAATGAGCAGTTCTTC. Protein: CASSERNEQFF. The chain links TRBV2 to TRBJ2-1; D gene unclear. The V end was cut by 2 bases, the J end by 7 bases, with 3 bases between. This CDR3 has 11 amino acids. CDR1 is SNHLY, CDR2 FYNNEI, per germline.

This chain joins TRBV7-3 and TRBJ2-1, with D uncertain. The V gene lost 1 base and the J gene lost 9 bases, with 10 bases spanning the gap. Germline lookup yields CDR1 SGHTA and CDR2 FQGTGA. The CDR3 runs 13 residues. The CDR3 loop reads CASSLMVPGEQFF. The CDR3 DNA follows: TGTGCCAGCAGCTTAATGGTACCCGGTGAGCAGTTCTTC.

Only a few counts were recorded for this clone. The chain employs TRBV5-5 and TRBJ1-2; D is perhaps TRBD1 (5 bases). V lost 4 bases to trimming and J lost 5 bases, with 15 bases between them. Germline V gives CDR1 SGHKS, CDR2 YYEKEE (reference sequence). The length of the CDR3 is 14 residues. DNA for the CDR3: TGTGCCAGCAGCGGATCAGGGTTAGATTATGGCTACACCTTC. It specifies CASSGSGLDYGYTF.

The chain couples TRBV27 to TRBJ2-7, with D maybe TRBD2 (6 bases). Trimming left V 2 bases short and J 4 bases short, with 9 bases between. This CDR3 is 13 amino acids long. Germline assignment: CDR1 MNHEY and CDR2 SMNVEV (reference sequence). The CDR3 DNA reads as TGTGCCAGCAGTTTAGCGGGGTCTTACGAGCAGTACTTC. Encoded protein: CASSLAGSYEQYF.

The chain uses TRBV7-9 and TRBJ1-4, with D maybe TRBD1 (6 bases). The CDR3 contains 17 residues. Germline values: CDR1 SEHNR, CDR2 FQNEAQ (reference sequence). V was clipped by 4 bases and J by 0 bases, with 15 bases between them. This CDR3 reads CASSSPVGTTTNEKLFF. CDR3 DNA sequence: TGTGCCAGCAGCTCCCCCGTCGGGACAACAACTAATGAAAAACTGTTTTTT. Combining the CDR3 with reference TRBV7-9 and TRBJ1-4 gives the whole variable domain DTGVSQNPRHKITKRGQNVTFRCDPISEHNRLYWYRQTLGQGPEFLTYFQNEAQLEKSRLLSDRFSAERPKGSFSTLEIQRTEQGDSAMYLCASSSPVGTTTNEKLFFGSGTQLSVL.

The chain is built from TRBV19 and TRBJ1-5; 7 bases agree with TRBD1. V shed 8 bases and J 6 bases; nucleotides not matched to a gene: 4. The germline CDR1 and CDR2 sequences are LNHDA and SQIVND (reference sequence). CDR3 size: 12 residues. CDR3 DNA: TGTGCCAGTGGGACAGACATTCAGCCCCAGCATTTT. As protein: CASGTDIQPQHF. The variable domain in full, with the rest retrieved from reference TRBV19 and TRBJ1-5, is DGGITQSPKYLFRKEGQNVTLSCEQNLNHDAMYWYRQDPGQGLRLIYYSQIVNDFQKGDIAEGYSVSREKKESFPLTVTSAQKNPTAFYLCASGTDIQPQHFGDGTRLSIL.

The sample holds a few counts of this clone. The chain employs TRBV5-1 and TRBJ1-2; 12 bases line up with TRBD1. The germline CDR1 and CDR2 sequences are SGHRS and YFSETQ. The CDR3 spans 16 residues. After removal of 0 bases from V and 2 bases from J, the junction contained 2 bases not matched to a gene. The CDR3 nucleotides are TGCGCCAGCAGCTTGGGCGGGACAGGGGGCAACTATGGCTACACCTTC. Its protein product is CASSLGGTGGNYGYTF. The full variable domain, in which reference TRBV5-1 and TRBJ1-2 provide the parts outside the CDR3, is KAGVTQTPRYLIKTRGQQVTLSCSPISGHRSVSWYQQTPGQGLQFLFEYFSETQRNKGNFPGRFSGRQFSNSRSEMNVSTLELGDSALYLCASSLGGTGGNYGYTFGSGTRLTVV.

This chain joins TRBV7-9 and TRBJ2-7, with D unresolved. This CDR3 contains 11 residues. Germline V lookup: CDR1 SEHNR, CDR2 FQNEAQ (reference sequence). The V end was cut by 5 bases, the J end by 3 bases, with 5 bases between. The CDR3: CASSASYEQYF. For the CDR3, the DNA is TGTGCCAGCAGCGCGAGCTACGAGCAGTACTTC.

This clone was seen once. The chain combines TRBV4-3 with TRBJ2-7; maybe TRBD1 (5 bases). Trimming removed 1 base from V and 2 bases from J, with 9 bases in between. The CDR3 totals 14 residues. CDR1 and CDR2 from the germline V gene are LGHNA and YSLEER. The CDR3 sequence: CASSQGTRTYEQYF. The CDR3 DNA is TGCGCCAGCAGCCAAGGGACAAGGACCTACGAGCAGTACTTC.